This entry concerns a single T cell receptor beta chain. The specificity of this receptor is unknown. Base qualities are missing; no much larger clone stands one base away. The record originates from a study of CD8 T cells in Susac syndrome (dated by TCRdb to between 2018 and 2021). Turning to the overall study: Of the Susac syndrome patients who were sequenced, about eight were in clinical remission while six had clinically active disease. Whether CD8+ T cell activation and differentiation in Susac syndrome was antigen driven was tested using repertoire sequencing. At the time of blood withdrawal, Susac syndrome patients were either therapy-naive, taking corticosteroids (with some also receiving IVIg), or on IVIg alone. The clonality of the CD8+ T cell repertoire was compared across approximately 11 healthy donors, some 14 Susac syndrome patients and under 18 multiple sclerosis patients.

Findings and caveats that apply to the study as a whole: Clonal expansion was observed in Susac syndrome CD8+ repertoires, with the highest expansion in CD8+ TEMRA cells and greater expansion in clinically active than in remitting patients. The study acknowledged that relatively few individuals were included in the TCR sequencing and HLA analysis. Looking at Susac-specific public clones, the researchers identified some 15 in the total CD8+ repertoire and roughly 5 in the CD8+ TEMRA repertoire.

Peripheral blood CD8+ and CD4+ T cells from healthy donors, Susac syndrome patients and multiple sclerosis patients were profiled by high-throughput TCR beta sequencing. The Susac syndrome patients fulfilled recently defined diagnostic criteria for definite or probable disease. Bulk CD8+ and CD4+ T cells were purified by magnetic negative isolation, whereas CD8+ TEMRA cells were enriched by FACS. Blood was drawn into EDTA tubes, processed within 24 hours, and PBMCs were isolated by density gradient centrifugation. PBMCs intended for TCR sequencing were cryopreserved in liquid nitrogen and thawed later in a water bath at 37 degrees C. Purity of sorted or isolated CD4+, CD8+ and CD8+ TEMRA cells was at least 90%. RNA was extracted using the RNeasy kit, and about 0.5 to 1 ug of the RNA was reverse transcribed with random hexamers. The immunoSEQ multiplex PCR assay, which covers 54 Vbeta and 13 Jbeta segments, was used to amplify TCR beta CDR3 regions. Bias from PCR amplification was corrected by using a synthetic template baseline for primer optimization and for computational correction. The source study handled its data this way. Reads were annotated to V, D and J genes per IMGT and analyzed with immunoSEQ Analyzer, keeping only productive sequences. Clonality was calculated as one minus the Shannon entropy normalized by log2 of the number of productive unique sequences. Public and private clones were assessed among the 100 most prevalent clones of each patient and control. A clone was defined as Susac-specific if it was absent from the healthy and MS cohorts, from some 980 published viral clones and from other ImmuneACCESS disease sequences. TCRdb handled the public reads itself, with Q25 trimming in fastp and clone calling in MiXCR, and kept productive beta chains. Records with the same CDR3 protein are collapsed into one entry carrying the most frequent genes and DNA. These V and J calls derive from TCRdb rather than the authors' analysis. Here the sample has approximately 190,000 distinct CDR3 sequences; 85% to 95% occur a single time. The top ten clonotypes cover around 0.16% of the sample.

The receptor's source is a human donor with Susac syndrome. The sample comprised CD8+ T cells from PBMCs.

The nucleotides read TGCAGTTCGAAAGGAGACACTGAAGCTTTCTTT. Translated, this gives CSSKGDTEAFF. The chain is encoded by TRBV20-1 joined to TRBJ1-1; no D gene is confidently identified. V and J lose 8 bases and 3 bases, and a span of 10 bases separates them. CDR1 and CDR2, looked up from the germline V gene (reference sequence), are DFQATT and SNEGSKA. The CDR3 spans 11 residues, from the cysteine through the phenylalanine. Just the 33-base CDR3 DNA is kept, in frame starting at base 1.